This entry concerns a single TCR beta chain. Antigen: not known. The data originate from a study of monozygotic twins with inflammatory bowel disease. Investigators extracted total RNA from whole blood and did not sort T cells. Study outcomes and limitations: Twins with IBD were found to have lower TCRbeta diversity (inverse Simpson) than healthy co-twins.

The V gene's germline CDR1 is SGHTA and CDR2 FQGTGA. The CDR3 length is 13 residues. TCRdb processed the 5' RACE reads again and assigns one entry to each CDR3 protein, with no DNA. Its table records hundreds of thousands of distinct CDR3 sequences. The gene calls are TRBV7-3 and TRBJ2-1. Input material: blood. This TCR came from a human donor with ulcerative colitis or Crohn's disease, or a healthy co-twin of an affected twin (not recorded which). The chain's CDR3 is CASSLSVVGTQFF.